This section outlines one T cell receptor (beta chain) sequence together with its context. Germline CDR1 reads LNHDA; CDR2 reads SQIVND (reference sequence). J lost 5 bases, V lost 5 bases, and 7 bases had no gene match. This CDR3 is 14 amino acids long. Clones were sequenced by immunoSEQ multiplex PCR, and TCRdb holds only the in-frame ones, with some missing. The table shows some 200,000 clones, with over 80% occurring only once. This specimen comes from a study of blood T cell repertoires in COVID-19. The gene calls are TRBV19 and TRBJ2-5; 8 bases align to TRBD1. Sequencing used peripheral blood. This clonotype originated in a woman aged 40 to 50 with acute or convalescent COVID-19. CDR3 sequence reads: CASSPGQGWETQYF. In DNA form, the CDR3 reads TGTGCCAGTAGTCCCGGACAGGGATGGGAGACCCAGTACTTC. Supplemented by reference TRBV19 and TRBJ2-5, the full variable domain reads DGGITQSPKYLFRKEGQNVTLSCEQNLNHDAMYWYRQDPGQGLRLIYYSQIVNDFQKGDIAEGYSVSREKKESFPLTVTSAQKNPTAFYLCASSPGQGWETQYFGPGTRLLVL.